The 10 T cell receptor beta chains reported below all come from one sample, sequenced in a study of blood T cell repertoires in COVID-19. Produced via immunoSEQ multiplex PCR; TCRdb's table is partial and in-frame only. The data show around 340,000 clones, around 88% seen once. What was sequenced was peripheral blood. The receptors derive from a woman aged 55-70 years with COVID-19, enrolled during active disease.

The chain combines TRBV30 with TRBJ2-1; D is unclear. The germline CDR1 and CDR2 sequences are GTSNPN and SVGIG (reference sequence). Between the trimmed V and J ends, which lost 8 bases and 10 bases, there was a span of 15 bases. The CDR3 covers 11 residues. The CDR3 spells CATSQNSEQFF. CDR3 DNA: TGTGCCACATCACAAAACAGCGAGCAGTTCTTC. Full variable domain (missing parts from reference TRBV30 and TRBJ2-1): SQTIHQWPATLVQPVGSPLSLECTVEGTSNPNLYWYRQAAGRGLQLLFYSVGIGQISSEVPQNLSASRPQDRQFILSSKKLLLSDSGFYLCATSQNSEQFFGPGTRLTVL.

The rearrangement joins TRBV2 to TRBJ2-1; weak D call: TRBD2 (6 bases). CDR3 length: 13 residues. Germline assignment: CDR1 SNHLY and CDR2 FYNNEI. Trimming cost V 8 bases and J 10 bases, with 18 bases left between them. CDR3 bases: TGTGCCAGCTCCCTCCAGGGACTCGACGAGCAGTTCTTC. This gives the protein CASSLQGLDEQFF.

The chain employs TRBV27 and TRBJ1-6, with D unclear. Germline V gives CDR1 MNHEY, CDR2 SMNVEV (reference sequence). This CDR3 is built from 14 residues. Trimming took off 2 bases at V and 1 base at J, with 3 bases between the two ends. The CDR3 region has the DNA TGTGCCAGCAGTTTAGCGTCCTATAATTCACCCCTCCACTTT. Protein product: CASSLASYNSPLHF.

V usage is TRBV7-3 and J usage is TRBJ2-6, with D tentatively TRBD2 (5 bases). The CDR3 totals 17 residues. Looked up from germline, CDR1 is SGHTA and CDR2 is FQGTGA. The V end was cut by 2 bases, the J end by 0 bases, with 11 bases between. The CDR3 coding sequence is TGTGCCAGCAGCTTAGACCCAGCGGACTCTGGGGCCAACGTCCTGACTTTC. Its translation is CASSLDPADSGANVLTF.

The rearrangement links TRBV5-4 to TRBJ2-3; 7 positions match TRBD2. V dropped 2 bases and J dropped 4; count of bases not matched to a gene: 7. Germline CDR1 SGHNT, CDR2 YYREEE (reference sequence). The CDR3 is 15 residues long. CDR3 protein: CASSFFSGVSDTQYF. The CDR3 DNA is TGTGCCAGCAGCTTTTTCAGCGGGGTATCAGATACGCAGTATTTT.

The gene calls are TRBV6-5 and TRBJ1-1, with no clear D. Trimming left V 7 bases short and J 8 bases short, with 17 bases between. The CDR3 is 13 amino acids. Germline V gene sequence: CDR1 MNHEY, CDR2 SVGAGI. This CDR3 is CASIRGPNSEAFF. The CDR3 coding sequence is TGTGCCAGCATCAGAGGGCCAAATTCGGAAGCTTTCTTT.

The chain employs TRBV5-1 and TRBJ2-2; D is possibly TRBD2 (6 bases). Trimming removed 4 bases from V and 6 bases from J, with 16 bases in between. CDR3 length equals 15 residues. Germline CDR1 and CDR2: SGHRS and YFSETQ. CDR3 in DNA: TGCGCCAGCAGCCCAGGGTCGGGAGAGGCCGGGGAGCTGTTTTTT. Protein sequence: CASSPGSGEAGELFF. The entire variable domain, with the rest obtained from reference TRBV5-1 and TRBJ2-2, is as follows: KAGVTQTPRYLIKTRGQQVTLSCSPISGHRSVSWYQQTPGQGLQFLFEYFSETQRNKGNFPGRFSGRQFSNSRSEMNVSTLELGDSALYLCASSPGSGEAGELFFGEGSRLTVL.

J is TRBJ1-5 and V is TRBV30, with D perhaps TRBD1 (6 bases). This CDR3 comprises 15 residues. Trimming took 2 bases from V and 3 from J, leaving 14 bases between them. Germline V gene lookup returns CDR1 GTSNPN and CDR2 SVGIG (reference sequence). For the CDR3, the DNA is TGTGCCTGGAGTAGGACAGCCTCCTCCAATCAGCCCCAGCATTTT. This codes for CAWSRTASSNQPQHF.

V and J are TRBV5-1 and TRBJ2-5; 8 bases fit TRBD2. The CDR3 consists of 15 residues. V lost 2 bases and J lost 1; bases outside the gene matches: 4. Germline CDR1 and CDR2: SGHRS and YFSETQ. CDR3 sequence reads: CASSFERGLQETQYF. The CDR3 nucleotides read TGCGCCAGCAGCTTTGAGCGGGGGCTCCAAGAGACCCAGTACTTC.

This chain connects TRBV27 to TRBJ1-1, with 11 positions matching TRBD1. The germline CDR1 and CDR2 sequences are MNHEY and SMNVEV (reference sequence). Trimming removed 6 bases from V and 4 bases from J; junction bases left unmatched: 4. This CDR3 region has 14 residues. The CDR3 DNA is TGTGCCAGCAGAAGGACAGGGGGCATCACTGAAGCTTTCTTT. It is translated as CASRRTGGITEAFF.